This T cell receptor (beta chain) was captured in a study of cytomegalovirus exposure and HLA in healthy donors. PCR used 60 Vbeta primers and 13 Jbeta primers. Using immunoSEQ multiplex PCR, the repertoire was profiled, and TCRdb retains in-frame clones only, with some absent. The table lists over 120,000 clones, just under 85% of them singletons. This CDR3 comprises 15 residues. V was pared by 4 bases and J by 0 bases, with 6 bases of the junction left unmatched. Germline V gives CDR1 SGHRS, CDR2 YFSETQ. The specimen sequenced was PBMCs. This sequence joins TRBV5-1 and TRBJ2-7; 8 bases fit TRBD2. The sequence derives from a man between 25 and 39 years old in good health and CMV-seropositive. In DNA form, the CDR3 reads TGCGCCAGCAGCGCGGGGGGTCTGAGCTCCTACGAGCAGTACTTC. Translation: CASSAGGLSSYEQYF.